This T cell receptor beta chain was recovered during a study of blood T cell repertoires in COVID-19. Study at large: The cDNA or gDNA used as material had been derived from T cells, B-cell-depleted T cells, or PBMCs.

The germline gives CDR1 LNHDA, CDR2 SQIVND (reference sequence). The CDR3 length is 15 residues. V lost 3 bases, J lost 4 bases, and 13 bases lay in between. In its sample, this clone was seen once. Per the original data handling: Nucleated cell counts were estimated from reference gene primer amplification. Clones were read by immunoSEQ multiplex PCR, and TCRdb kept only the in-frame ones, dropping some. The D gene and trimming were derived from the DNA, and the V and J assignments and clone size from that table. The sample shows about 33,000 clones, approximately 82% of them seen only once. The sequence was collected from a human donor in a cohort sampled during active COVID-19. Sequencing was done on a sample of peripheral blood. The V gene is TRBV19, the J gene TRBJ1-5; D is possibly TRBD1 (5 bases). Here the CDR3 reads CASSISVGENQPQHF. CDR3 nucleotides: TGTGCCAGTAGTATTTCGGTAGGGGAAAATCAGCCCCAGCATTTT.